This passage covers 17 T cell receptor beta chains from one sample sequenced in a study of blood T cell repertoires in COVID-19. TCRdb keeps only in-frame clones here, not all; method: immunoSEQ multiplex PCR. The sample has approximately 200,000 clones, 81% seen once. Source material: peripheral blood. The receptors were gathered from a woman aged 80 or over with COVID-19, enrolled during active disease.

This clone was counted between two and nine times. The J gene is TRBJ2-1, the V gene TRBV27, with 9 positions matching TRBD1. In germline, CDR1 is MNHEY, CDR2 SMNVEV (reference sequence). Trimming cost V 5 bases and J 2 bases; bases outside gene matches: 10. The CDR3 has 17 residues. CDR3 nucleotide sequence: TGTGCCAGCAGTCTCATAGGACAGGGGAGTACCTACAATGAGCAGTTCTTC. Translated: CASSLIGQGSTYNEQFF.

The J gene is TRBJ1-5, the V gene TRBV18, with 9 bases fitting TRBD1. Germline V CDR1 and CDR2: KGHSH, LQKENI. The J segment lost 7 bases and the V segment lost 3 bases, leaving 4 bases of the junction unmatched. The CDR3 extends over 14 amino acids. The CDR3 bases are TGTGCCAGCTCACCTAGACAGGGGGACCAGCCCCAGCATTTT. Its protein product is CASSPRQGDQPQHF.

This rearrangement joins TRBV19 to TRBJ2-7, with 10 bases lining up with TRBD1. The CDR3 has 15 amino acids. Germline trimming cut 5 bases from V and 5 bases from J; bases unmatched to any gene: 9. CDR1 LNHDA and CDR2 SQIVND come from the germline V gene (reference sequence). The CDR3 is CASSSRQGARNEQYF. CDR3 nucleotide sequence: TGTGCCAGTAGTTCTAGACAGGGGGCAAGAAACGAGCAGTACTTC.

About this clone: Other DNA sequences from this sample encode an identical CDR3 as well. The V call is TRBV3-1 (or the pseudogene TRBV3-2), the J call TRBJ2-5; D is unresolved. Per the germline V gene, CDR1 is LGHDT and CDR2 is YNNKEL (reference sequence). The V gene lost 0 bases and the J gene lost 3 bases, with 5 bases spanning the gap. The CDR3 length is 13 residues. The CDR3 spells CASSQDREETQYF. The CDR3 coding sequence is TGTGCCAGCAGCCAAGATCGGGAAGAGACCCAGTACTTC.

The chain employs TRBV4-2 and TRBJ1-4; 9 positions match TRBD1. This CDR3 comprises 17 residues. Trimming at V came to 0 bases and at J to 4 bases, leaving 6 bases not matched to a gene. Germline V gene lookup returns CDR1 LGHNA and CDR2 YNFKEQ. The CDR3 coding sequence is TGTGCCAGCAGCCAAGACTCCGGGACAGGGTTTAATGAAAAACTGTTTTTT. Amino acids: CASSQDSGTGFNEKLFF.

The chain employs TRBV10-3 and TRBJ1-3; D gene uncertain. There are 14 residues in the CDR3. In germline, CDR1 is ENHRY, CDR2 SYGVKD. Between the trimmed V and J ends, which lost 6 bases and 3 bases, there was a span of 12 bases. CDR3 bases: TGTGCCATCAGCAGAGCCGGAGGTGGAAACACCATATATTTT. Its protein product is CAISRAGGGNTIYF.

The DNA of the CDR3 is TGTGCCAGCAGTGACTCCGCAGGGGCGAACTATGGCTACACCTTC. It encodes CASSDSAGANYGYTF. The rearrangement uses TRBV6-4 and TRBJ1-2, with D possibly TRBD1 on 6 matching bases. Germline CDR1 is MRHNA and CDR2 is SNTAGT. Trimming shortened V by 0 bases and J by 2 bases, and 10 bases separated the two germline ends. The CDR3 sequence is 15 residues long.

As regards this clone: The identical CDR3 is also encoded by other nucleotide sequences in the sample. V usage is TRBV10-3 and J usage is TRBJ2-6, with no clear D. Trimming took off 3 bases at V and 0 bases at J, with 3 bases between the two ends. The CDR3 has 14 residues. Per the germline V gene, CDR1 is ENHRY and CDR2 is SYGVKD. The CDR3: CAISDSSGANVLTF. The CDR3, as DNA: TGTGCCATCAGTGACAGCTCTGGGGCCAACGTCCTGACTTTC.

The chain joins TRBV5-1 to TRBJ2-3, with TRBD2 as a possible D gene (6 bases). The germline gives CDR1 SGHRS, CDR2 YFSETQ. This CDR3 is 13 amino acids long. Trimming took off 4 bases at V and 4 bases at J, with 10 bases between the two ends. DNA of the CDR3: TGCGCCAGCAGCCCTACGGGAGCAGATACGCAGTATTTT. It yields the protein CASSPTGADTQYF.

CDR3 coding DNA: TGTGCCAGCTCACCAACGACTAGAAAGGACAATGAGCAGTTCTTC. It codes for CASSPTTRKDNEQFF. The V and J genes are TRBV18 and TRBJ2-1; D perhaps matches TRBD2 (6 bases). The germline CDR1 and CDR2 sequences are KGHSH and LQKENI. V was clipped by 2 bases and J by 5 bases, with 13 bases between them. The CDR3 runs to 15 residues.

This clone was observed many times. J is TRBJ1-5 and V is TRBV2, with D unclear. The V end lost 4 bases, the J end lost 2 bases, and 12 bases lay between the germline ends. This CDR3 contains 15 residues. CDR1 and CDR2 from the germline V gene are SNHLY and FYNNEI. The CDR3 nucleotides read TGTGCCAGCAGTGGGGCAAGATTGGGCAATCAGCCCCAGCATTTT. This codes for CASSGARLGNQPQHF.

This clone was seen a few times. This chain uses TRBV6-5 with TRBJ1-2; possible D gene TRBD1, 5 bases. The CDR3 is 13 amino acids. The V gene lost 6 bases and the J gene lost 0 bases, with 8 bases spanning the gap. CDR1 is MNHEY, CDR2 SVGAGI, per germline. This CDR3 reads CASSPGANYGYTF. In DNA form, the CDR3 reads TGTGCCAGCAGCCCGGGGGCTAACTATGGCTACACCTTC.

This clone turned up a few times. The genes are TRBV5-4 and TRBJ1-5; no definite D call. Per the germline V gene, CDR1 is SGHNT and CDR2 is YYREEE (reference sequence). Trimming shortened V by 4 bases and J by 5 bases, and 16 bases separated the two germline ends. This CDR3 spans 15 amino acids. The CDR3 region is CASSPSPTSDQPQHF. The CDR3 DNA sequence: TGTGCCAGCAGCCCGTCCCCCACTTCTGATCAGCCCCAGCATTTT.

The chain is built from TRBV18 and TRBJ2-2; 8 bases are a match to TRBD2. The V gene end was trimmed by 5 bases and the J gene end by 5 bases; junction bases not matched to a gene: 10. The germline gives CDR1 KGHSH, CDR2 LQKENI. CDR3 length: 16 residues. The CDR3 DNA is TGTGCCAGCTCAGGCTCGGTAGCGGGACGGACCGGGGAGCTGTTTTTT. It yields the protein CASSGSVAGRTGELFF. Combining the CDR3 with reference TRBV18 and TRBJ2-2 gives the whole variable domain NAGVMQNPRHLVRRRGQEARLRCSPMKGHSHVYWYRQLPEEGLKFMVYLQKENIIDESGMPKERFSAEFPKEGPSILRIQQVVRGDSAAYFCASSGSVAGRTGELFFGEGSRLTVL.

The chain uses TRBV20-1 and TRBJ2-5, with D possibly being TRBD1 (6 bases). Germline V lookup: CDR1 DFQATT, CDR2 SNEGSKA (reference sequence). The CDR3 runs 12 residues. V was clipped by 3 bases and J by 3 bases, with 8 bases between them. As DNA, the CDR3 is TGCAGTGCTAGTTACAGGGAAGAGACCCAGTACTTC. It translates to CSASYREETQYF.

The chain joins TRBV10-3 to TRBJ1-2, with D tentatively TRBD1 (5 bases). Looked up from germline, CDR1 is ENHRY and CDR2 is SYGVKD. V was cut by 10 bases and J by 8 bases, with 23 bases left in between. The length of the CDR3 is 14 residues. Here the CDR3 reads CATSQAAGVDGYTF. The CDR3 coding sequence is TGTGCCACATCACAGGCAGCAGGAGTCGACGGCTACACCTTC.

This clone has just a few counts. The sample holds other DNA sequences that translate to the same CDR3. The V and J genes are TRBV11-2 and TRBJ2-2, with a weak D call TRBD2 (5 bases). V shed 1 base and J shed 5 bases, with 8 bases lying between them. Germline CDR1 and CDR2: SGHAT and FQNNGV. The CDR3 totals 14 residues. The CDR3 nucleotides read TGTGCCAGCAGCTTAGCTGGAGGTACCGGGGAGCTGTTTTTT. It encodes CASSLAGGTGELFF.